These T cell receptor beta chains were read from a single sample in a study of blood T cell repertoires in COVID-19. Produced via immunoSEQ multiplex PCR; TCRdb's table is partial and in-frame only. The sample holds 150,000 to 180,000 clones; 70% to 85% are singletons and the top ten take approximately 0.6%. The sample was peripheral blood. Receptors were obtained from a man between 60 and 75 years old with COVID-19, enrolled during active disease. The CDR3 runs from the conserved cysteine through the conserved F or W. D genes are given only for firm matches. Rows give clone size only sometimes, using once, few, many, or a class for an expanded clone.

size,V,D,J,CDR3,DNA
NA,TRBV4-3,TRBD1,TRBJ2-7,CASSQVLGSTQGDYEQYF,TGCGCCAGCAGCCAAGTCCTGGGTTCCACACAGGGGGACTACGAGCAGTACTTC
once,TRBV9,NA,TRBJ2-2,CASSVLQGPTGELFF,TGTGCCAGCAGCGTCCTGCAGGGTCCCACCGGGGAGCTGTTTTTT
NA,TRBV10-1,NA,TRBJ2-7,CASSENSRVYEQYF,TGCGCCAGCAGTGAAAATAGTAGAGTCTACGAGCAGTACTTC
once,TRBV5-1,NA,TRBJ1-5,CASSLISGGDQPQHF,TGCGCCAGCAGCTTGATATCCGGAGGGGATCAGCCCCAGCATTTT
few,TRBV18,TRBD2,TRBJ2-2,CASSLGTSHNTGELFF,TGTGCCAGCTCACTGGGGACTAGCCATAACACCGGGGAGCTGTTTTTT
NA,TRBV4-1,NA,TRBJ2-1,CASSQEVRLLDEQFF,TGCGCCAGCAGCCAAGAGGTACGGTTGCTAGATGAGCAGTTCTTC
NA,TRBV7-8,TRBD1,TRBJ1-1,CASSLQGHTEAFF,TGTGCCAGCAGCCTACAGGGGCACACTGAAGCTTTCTTT
NA,TRBV9,TRBD1,TRBJ1-5,CASSPGQGGNQPQHF,TGTGCCAGCAGCCCAGGACAGGGGGGGAATCAGCCCCAGCATTTT
NA,TRBV7-2,NA,TRBJ2-3,CASSLVGLLLEDTQYF,TGTGCCAGCAGCTTAGTCGGGTTGTTGCTCGAAGATACGCAGTATTTT
NA,TRBV6-5,NA,TRBJ2-1,CASSRDWNEQFF,TGTGCCAGCAGCCGGGACTGGAATGAGCAGTTCTTC
NA,TRBV5-1,TRBD1,TRBJ1-4,CASSRDRGNEKLFF,TGCGCCAGCAGCCGGGACAGGGGAAATGAAAAACTGTTTTTT
NA,TRBV6-2/TRBV6-3,TRBD1,TRBJ1-1,CASSYSSQGQAAFF,TGTGCCAGCAGTTACTCGTCCCAGGGACAGGCGGCTTTCTTT
NA,TRBV2,NA,TRBJ2-7,CASTPLGDIAYEQYF,TGTGCCAGCACTCCCTTGGGGGACATAGCCTACGAGCAGTACTTC
NA,TRBV7-2,NA,TRBJ2-4,CASSFPPRGTNIQYF,TGTGCCAGCAGTTTTCCTCCGAGGGGGACAAACATTCAGTACTTC